A single TCR beta chain is shown here with its context. Its cognate antigen is unknown. Library preparation for TCR beta used quantitative 5'-RACE with molecular barcodes. Each CDR3 protein is one row after TCRdb ran MiXCR on the 5' RACE reads. Of about 160,000 distinct CDR3 sequences listed, 44% were seen once; the top ten hold 15%. This entry belongs to a study of CD8 T cells in ankylosing spondylitis. Study observations and caveats: Seemingly distinctive of ankylosing spondylitis blood was a TCR beta motif formed by eight highly homologous variants. Significantly higher representation of disease-linked clones was reported for matched ankylosing spondylitis synovial fluid.

V lost 2 bases, J lost 5 bases, and 10 bases lay in between. The CDR3 has 14 amino acids. The sequenced sample was synovial fluid, either unsorted or a sorted T cell fraction (not recorded which). The V call is TRBV12-3 or TRBV12-4, the J call TRBJ2-1; D possibly corresponds to TRBD2 (6 bases). This sequence originates from a male donor with ankylosing spondylitis. This CDR3 is CASSLMIADNEQFF. CDR3 nucleotides: TGTGCCAGCAGTTTAATGATAGCGGACAATGAGCAGTTCTTC.